These T cell receptor beta chains were read from a single sample in a study of blood T cell repertoires in COVID-19. The method was immunoSEQ multiplex PCR; TCRdb's version includes in-frame clones alone and lacks a portion of them. The sample holds some 290,000 clones, around 90% seen once. Input material: peripheral blood. These receptors were obtained from a woman in her 30s with COVID-19, enrolled during active disease. Both conserved end residues are part of each CDR3. D genes are given only for firm matches. Clone size is not always given. Where it is, it says once, few, many or a class for expanded clones.

-	TRBJ1-2	-	TRBV5-5	TGTGCCAGCAGCTTCCTGGTACTGTCCTCCTATGGCTACACCTTC	CASSFLVLSSYGYTF
-	TRBJ2-3	-	TRBV6-5	TGTGCCAGCAAGTCCCCGGCAGGCGGCACAGATACGCAGTATTTT	CASKSPAGGTDTQYF
-	TRBJ1-5	TRBD1	TRBV6-6	TGTGCCAGCAGCTTACAGGGGGCTGCTTATCAGCCCCAGCATTTT	CASSLQGAAYQPQHF
once	TRBJ1-4	-	TRBV25-1	TGTGCCAGCAGTCCAGGGCGCGATGAAAAACTGTTTTTT	CASSPGRDEKLFF
-	TRBJ2-5	TRBD2	TRBV30	TGTGCCTGGAGTAGAGGCGGGAGGGCGCAAGAGACCCAGTACTTC	CAWSRGGRAQETQYF
-	TRBJ2-7	-	TRBV2	TGTGCCGGCAGCCTACACAGGGACGAGCAGTACTTC	CAGSLHRDEQYF
-	TRBJ2-2	TRBD2	TRBV3-1/TRBV3-2	TGTGCCAGCAGCCACACGACTAGCGGGAGGGCGGGCACCGGGGAGCTGTTTTTT	CASSHTTSGRAGTGELFF
-	TRBJ2-7	TRBD2	TRBV11-2	TGTGCCAGCAGCTCGCGACTAGCGGGAGCCCTAGCCTACGAGCAGTACTTC	CASSSRLAGALAYEQYF
-	TRBJ1-2	TRBD1	TRBV5-6	TGTGCCAGCAGCTCCTACCTTAGGACAGGGTTCGGTATGGATGGCTACACCTTC	CASSSYLRTGFGMDGYTF
once	TRBJ1-2	TRBD1	TRBV5-4	TGTGCCAGCAGCTTTAGGGGACAGGGGATTGGCTACACCTTC	CASSFRGQGIGYTF
-	TRBJ2-5	TRBD1	TRBV7-9	TGTGCCAGCAGCCCCAGGGGGGACAGGGGAGGAGAGACCCAGTACTTC	CASSPRGDRGGETQYF
few	TRBJ1-1	-	TRBV12-3/TRBV12-4	TGTGCCAGCAGTTTAAACGGGGGCACTGAAGCTTTCTTT	CASSLNGGTEAFF
-	TRBJ1-1	-	TRBV19	TGTGCCAGTAGTAGAGGGGGAATGAACACTGAAGCTTTCTTT	CASSRGGMNTEAFF
once	TRBJ2-1	TRBD2	TRBV7-3	TGTGCCAGCAGCTTAACAACACTAGCGGGAGCCAATGAGCAGTTCTTC	CASSLTTLAGANEQFF
once	TRBJ1-2	-	TRBV30	TGTGCCTGGAGTCGGAGGGAAGTACCTAGGTCCGGCTACACCTTC	CAWSRREVPRSGYTF
-	TRBJ2-1	TRBD1	TRBV10-3	TGTGCCATCAGTGAGGGGGGGACAGGGTCCTACAATGAGCAGTTCTTC	CAISEGGTGSYNEQFF
-	TRBJ1-4	TRBD1	TRBV5-1	TGCGCCAGCAGCTTAGGTGGCGGTGTCGGACAGGGGGGCGAAAAACTGTTTTTT	CASSLGGGVGQGGEKLFF
-	TRBJ1-5	-	TRBV21-1	TGTGCCAGCAGCAAAGGGAGACAGGGGGCTAGCAATCAGCCCCAGCATTTT	CASSKGRQGASNQPQHF
-	TRBJ2-5	TRBD2	TRBV11-2	TGTGCCAGCAGCTTAGATCAAGCGGGAGGTTCGGAGACCCAGTACTTC	CASSLDQAGGSETQYF
-	TRBJ2-2	TRBD2	TRBV3-1/TRBV3-2	TGTGCCAGCAGCCCAGCGGGAGGGCTAAACACCGGGGAGCTGTTTTTT	CASSPAGGLNTGELFF
few	TRBJ2-7	-	TRBV19	TGTGCCAGTAGTATAGATGGGGTAACTAAACGGGCAGGGGAAACCTACGAGCAGTACTTC	CASSIDGVTKRAGETYEQYF
-	TRBJ1-1	-	TRBV19	TGTGCCAGTAGTCCCGGGACACCGGAAGCTTTCTTT	CASSPGTPEAFF
-	TRBJ1-1	-	TRBV18	TGTGCCAGCTCACCAAATGCGGCACAAGATGAAGCTTTCTTT	CASSPNAAQDEAFF